The 15 T cell receptor beta chains reported below all come from one sample, sequenced in a study of blood T cells in healthy people across ages. The use of a sample-barcoded 5' primer and a J-beta primer mix characterized a second PCR of about 7 to 12 cycles. MiXCR, run by TCRdb on the 5' RACE reads, gives a single entry per CDR3 protein. The profile shows about 830,000 distinct CDR3 sequences, about 62% of them singletons. Sequencing was carried out using blood. The source is a man aged 25 to 45 in good health.

The chain uses TRBV6-2 or TRBV6-3 and TRBJ1-2, with 7 bases fitting TRBD1. V trimming: 5 bases; J trimming: 5 bases; junction bases outside the gene matches: 11. The CDR3 sequence is 15 residues long. Germline-derived CDR1 and CDR2 are MNHEY and SVGEGT. DNA for the CDR3: TGTGCCAGCAGTCAACCGGGACAGATCGTTTATGGCTACACCTTC. It specifies CASSQPGQIVYGYTF.

V gene TRBV7-2 combines with J gene TRBJ2-3; the D gene is possibly TRBD2 (6 bases). The CDR3 runs 16 residues. V was clipped by 7 bases and J by 5 bases, with 22 bases between them. Germline loops: CDR1 SGHTA, CDR2 FQGNSA. The CDR3 DNA follows: TGTGCCAGCAACCCGTTCGGGGGACCCAAGGGAGATACGCAGTATTTT. Translation gives CASNPFGGPKGDTQYF. The entire variable domain, with the rest obtained from reference TRBV7-2 and TRBJ2-3, is as follows: GAGVSQSPSNKVTEKGKDVELRCDPISGHTALYWYRQSLGQGLEFLIYFQGNSAPDKSGLPSDRFSAERTGGSVSTLTIQRTQQEDSAVYLCASNPFGGPKGDTQYFGPGTRLTVL.

This clonotype has only a few counts. The rearrangement joins TRBV6-2 or TRBV6-3 to TRBJ2-1; TRBD2 matches 7 bases. The CDR3 totals 13 residues. Trimming removed 8 bases from V and 11 bases from J; junction bases left unmatched: 12. The germline CDR1 and CDR2 sequences are MNHEY and SVGEGT. DNA of the CDR3: TGTGCCAGCCAAAGTATAGGAGCGGGGAAGCAGTTCTTC. Amino acids: CASQSIGAGKQFF.

The chain has TRBV7-3 and TRBJ2-6; D not certain. Trimming cost V 1 base and J 2 bases, with 6 bases left between them. This CDR3 comprises 15 residues. The germline CDR1 and CDR2 sequences are SGHTA and FQGTGA. CDR3 residues: CASSLISAGANVLTF. CDR3 in DNA: TGTGCCAGCAGCTTAATCAGTGCTGGGGCCAACGTCCTGACTTTC.

This clonotype has just a few counts. This sequence joins TRBV15 and TRBJ2-3; D possibly corresponds to TRBD2 (5 bases). Trimming removed 2 bases at V and 2 bases at J, with 14 bases between. The CDR3 is 16 residues long. The germline CDR1 and CDR2 sequences are LNHNV and YYDKDF (reference sequence). The CDR3 sequence is CATSRWVTTNTDTQYF. CDR3 nucleotides: TGTGCCACCAGCAGATGGGTGACTACCAACACAGATACGCAGTATTTT.

The rearrangement links TRBV9 to TRBJ2-3; the D is unclear. V was pared by 0 bases and J by 1 base, with 6 bases between. CDR3 length: 14 residues. Germline V gene lookup returns CDR1 SGDLS and CDR2 YYNGEE. The CDR3 sequence: CASSVAYRTDTQYF. DNA of the CDR3: TGTGCCAGCAGCGTAGCTTACCGCACAGATACGCAGTATTTT.

This chain connects TRBV19 to TRBJ2-1; D unresolved. Germline-derived CDR1 and CDR2 are LNHDA and SQIVND (reference sequence). This CDR3 has 12 residues. Trimming took 5 bases from V and 10 from J, leaving 12 bases between them. The CDR3 nucleotides read TGTGCCAGTAGTTACGGACCCGCGGAGCAGTTCTTC. This translates into CASSYGPAEQFF.

The V gene is TRBV27, the J gene TRBJ2-1; 10 nucleotides match TRBD1. The length of the CDR3 is 17 residues. Germline V gene data show CDR1 as MNHEY and CDR2 as SMNVEV (reference sequence). With 6 bases clipped from V and 5 bases from J, the junction kept 13 bases outside the gene matches. As DNA, the CDR3 is TGTGCCAGCAGGAGGGGTTACGGGACAGGGGAAAACAATGAGCAGTTCTTC. This codes for CASRRGYGTGENNEQFF.

The rearrangement uses TRBV6-2 or TRBV6-3 and TRBJ2-7, with 8 bases identical to TRBD1. Germline V gene sequence: CDR1 MNHEY, CDR2 SVGEGT. This CDR3 is 15 amino acids long. V gave up 1 base and J gave up 1 base; unmatched junction bases: 3. DNA for the CDR3: TGTGCCAGCAGTTACTTTGGGACAGGTTCCTACGAGCAGTACTTC. Its translation is CASSYFGTGSYEQYF.

V usage is TRBV10-3 and J usage is TRBJ1-6; perhaps TRBD1 as D (5 bases). CDR1 is ENHRY, CDR2 SYGVKD, per germline. Trimming took off 5 bases at V and 0 bases at J, with 14 bases between the two ends. The CDR3 runs 17 residues. This CDR3 reads CAISNGAARSYNSPLHF. The CDR3 coding sequence is TGTGCCATCAGTAATGGGGCCGCGCGCTCCTATAATTCACCCCTCCACTTT.

The chain uses TRBV9 and TRBJ1-4; D gene uncertain. The CDR3 sequence is 14 residues long. Between the trimmed V and J ends, which lost 2 bases and 0 bases, there was a span of 5 bases. Germline lookup yields CDR1 SGDLS and CDR2 YYNGEE. CDR3 amino acids: CASSVGATNEKLFF. CDR3 coding DNA: TGTGCCAGCAGCGTCGGAGCAACTAATGAAAAACTGTTTTTT.

This chain joins TRBV10-3 and TRBJ1-4; possibly TRBD1 for D (5 bases). This CDR3 has 14 amino acids. Looked up from germline, CDR1 is ENHRY and CDR2 is SYGVKD. Trimming took off 6 bases at V and 7 bases at J, with 15 bases between the two ends. This CDR3 reads CAISPGGGVEKLFF. For the CDR3, the DNA is TGTGCCATCAGCCCCGGCGGGGGAGTTGAAAAACTGTTTTTT.

V usage is TRBV20-1 and J usage is TRBJ2-5; D uncertain. The CDR3 totals 12 residues. The germline V and J ends were trimmed by 3 bases and 4 bases, with 9 bases remaining between them. In germline, CDR1 is DFQATT, CDR2 SNEGSKA (reference sequence). CDR3 nucleotides: TGCAGTGCTAGGGGCGACCGAGAGACCCAGTACTTC. Its translation: CSARGDRETQYF.

This clonotype has more than one count but fewer than ten. The rearrangement joins TRBV12-3 or TRBV12-4 to TRBJ1-5; D is unclear. This CDR3 spans 14 amino acids. Trimming shortened V by 4 bases and J by 9 bases, and 16 bases separated the two germline ends. The CDR3 reads CASSYEDQLRPQHF. For the CDR3, the DNA is TGTGCCAGCAGTTATGAAGACCAGCTCCGGCCCCAGCATTTT.

The chain has TRBV5-1 and TRBJ2-5; D might be TRBD1 (6 bases). Judging by the DNA end, TRBJ2-1 fits better; the J call may be wrong. The germline V gene has CDR1 SGHRS and CDR2 YFSETQ. The CDR3 loop spans 14 amino acids. This CDR3 reads CASSSGQTQETQFF. CDR3 DNA: TGCGCCAGCAGCTCCGGACAGACCCAAGAGACCCAGTTCTTC.